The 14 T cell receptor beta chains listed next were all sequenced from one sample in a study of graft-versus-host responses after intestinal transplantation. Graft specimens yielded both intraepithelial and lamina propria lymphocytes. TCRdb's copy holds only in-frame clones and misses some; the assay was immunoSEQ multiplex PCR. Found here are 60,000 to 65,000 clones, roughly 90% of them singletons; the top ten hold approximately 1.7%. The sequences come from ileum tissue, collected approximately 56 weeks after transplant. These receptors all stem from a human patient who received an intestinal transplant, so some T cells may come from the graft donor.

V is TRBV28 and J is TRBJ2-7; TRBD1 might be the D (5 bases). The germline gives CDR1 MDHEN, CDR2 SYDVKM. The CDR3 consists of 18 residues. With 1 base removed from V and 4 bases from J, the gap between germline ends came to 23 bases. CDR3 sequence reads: CASSLYPVMLGYRYEQYF. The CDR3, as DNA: TGTGCCAGCAGTTTATACCCCGTGATGTTAGGGTACAGGTACGAGCAGTACTTC.

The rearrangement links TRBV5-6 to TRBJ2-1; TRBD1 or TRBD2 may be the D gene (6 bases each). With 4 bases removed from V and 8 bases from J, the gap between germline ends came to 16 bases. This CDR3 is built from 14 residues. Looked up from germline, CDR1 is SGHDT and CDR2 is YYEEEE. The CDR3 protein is CASSPFEGGHEQFF. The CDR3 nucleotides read TGTGCCAGCAGCCCGTTCGAGGGGGGCCATGAGCAGTTCTTC. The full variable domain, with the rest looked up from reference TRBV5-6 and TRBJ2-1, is DAGVTQSPTHLIKTRGQQVTLRCSPKSGHDTVSWYQQALGQGPQFIFQYYEEEERQRGNFPDRFSGHQFPNYSSELNVNALLLGDSALYLCASSPFEGGHEQFFGPGTRLTVL.

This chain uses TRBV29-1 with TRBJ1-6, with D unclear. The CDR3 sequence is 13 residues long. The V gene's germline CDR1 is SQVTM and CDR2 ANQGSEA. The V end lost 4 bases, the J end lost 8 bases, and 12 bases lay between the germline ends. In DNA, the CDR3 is TGCAGCGTTGCGAAAGGCTGGGATTCACCCCTCCACTTT. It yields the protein CSVAKGWDSPLHF. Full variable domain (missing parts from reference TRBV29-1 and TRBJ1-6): SAVISQKPSRDICQRGTSLTIQCQVDSQVTMMFWYRQQPGQSLTLIATANQGSEATYESGFVIDKFPISRPNLTFSTLTVSNMSPEDSSIYLCSVAKGWDSPLHFGNGTRLTVT.

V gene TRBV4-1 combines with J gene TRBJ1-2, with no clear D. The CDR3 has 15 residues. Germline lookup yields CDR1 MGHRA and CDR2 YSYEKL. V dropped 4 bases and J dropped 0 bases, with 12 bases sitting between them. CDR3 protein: CASSLNTVANYGYTF. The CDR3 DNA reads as TGCGCCAGCAGCCTTAACACGGTAGCTAACTATGGCTACACCTTC.

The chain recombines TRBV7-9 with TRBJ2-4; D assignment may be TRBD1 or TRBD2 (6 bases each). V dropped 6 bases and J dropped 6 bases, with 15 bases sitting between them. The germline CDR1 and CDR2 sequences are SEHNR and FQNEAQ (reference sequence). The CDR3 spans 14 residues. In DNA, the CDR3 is TGTGCCAGCAGAAGAATAGGGGGAGGAAACATTCAGTACTTC. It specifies CASRRIGGGNIQYF.

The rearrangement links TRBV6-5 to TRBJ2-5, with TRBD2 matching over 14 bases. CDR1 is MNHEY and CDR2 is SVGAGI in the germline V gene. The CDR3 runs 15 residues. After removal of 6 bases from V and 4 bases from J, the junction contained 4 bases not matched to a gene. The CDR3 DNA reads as TGTGCCAGCAGCCCGACTAGCGGGAGGGCAGAGACCCAGTACTTC. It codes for CASSPTSGRAETQYF.

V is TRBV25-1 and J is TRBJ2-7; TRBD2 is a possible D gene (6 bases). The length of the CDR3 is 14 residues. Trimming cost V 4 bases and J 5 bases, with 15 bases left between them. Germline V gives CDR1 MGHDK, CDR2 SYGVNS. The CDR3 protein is CASSGRDPLNEQYF. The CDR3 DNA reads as TGTGCCAGCAGTGGGAGGGACCCCTTGAACGAGCAGTACTTC.

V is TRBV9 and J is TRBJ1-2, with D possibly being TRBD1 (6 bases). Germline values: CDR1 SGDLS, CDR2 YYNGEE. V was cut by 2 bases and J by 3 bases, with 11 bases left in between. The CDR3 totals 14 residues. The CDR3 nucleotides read TGTGCCAGCAGCGTTACAGGGTCCCACTATGGCTACACCTTC. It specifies CASSVTGSHYGYTF.

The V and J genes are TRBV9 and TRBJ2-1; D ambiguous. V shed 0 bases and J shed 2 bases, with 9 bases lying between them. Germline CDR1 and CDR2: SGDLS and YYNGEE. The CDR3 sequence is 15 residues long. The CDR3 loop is CASSVEAPTYNEQFF. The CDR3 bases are TGTGCCAGCAGCGTAGAAGCACCAACCTACAATGAGCAGTTCTTC.

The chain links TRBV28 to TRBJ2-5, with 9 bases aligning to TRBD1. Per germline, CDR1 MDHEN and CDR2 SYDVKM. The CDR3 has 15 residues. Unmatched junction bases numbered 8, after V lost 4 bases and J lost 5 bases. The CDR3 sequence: CASSSGTGRGETQYF. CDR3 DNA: TGTGCCAGCAGTTCCGGGACAGGGAGGGGGGAGACCCAGTACTTC.

The chain's CDR3 is CASSLGQVQETQYF. The DNA for the CDR3 is TGCGCCAGCAGCCTCGGACAGGTCCAAGAGACCCAGTACTTC. The chain combines TRBV5-1 with TRBJ2-5; 7 bases fit TRBD1. The CDR3 length is 14 residues. From germline, CDR1 is SGHRS and CDR2 YFSETQ. V was pared by 4 bases and J by 1 base, with 4 bases of the junction left unmatched.

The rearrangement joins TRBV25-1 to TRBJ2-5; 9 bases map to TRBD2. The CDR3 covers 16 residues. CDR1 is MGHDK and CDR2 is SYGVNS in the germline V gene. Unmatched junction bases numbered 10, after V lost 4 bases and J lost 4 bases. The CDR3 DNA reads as TGTGCCAGCAGTGGGGGGGGACTAGCTTTCGGAGAGACCCAGTACTTC. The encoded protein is CASSGGGLAFGETQYF. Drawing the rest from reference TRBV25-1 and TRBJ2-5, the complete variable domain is EADIYQTPRYLVIGTGKKITLECSQTMGHDKMYWYQQDPGMELHLIHYSYGVNSTEKGDLSSESTVSRIRTEHFPLTLESARPSHTSQYLCASSGGGLAFGETQYFGPGTRLLVL.

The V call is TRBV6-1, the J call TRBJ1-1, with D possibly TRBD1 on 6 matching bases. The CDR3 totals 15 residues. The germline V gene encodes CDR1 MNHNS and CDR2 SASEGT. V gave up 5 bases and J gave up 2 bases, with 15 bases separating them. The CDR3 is CASSPKVTGNTEAFF. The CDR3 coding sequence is TGTGCCAGCAGTCCCAAGGTGACAGGTAACACTGAAGCTTTCTTT.

CDR3 region: CASSVTKDTQYF. CDR3 DNA: TGTGCCAGCAGCGTTACGAAAGATACGCAGTATTTT. The chain uses TRBV6-1 and TRBJ2-3; D gene uncertain. Between the trimmed V and J ends, which lost 6 bases and 5 bases, there was a span of 9 bases. Germline lookup yields CDR1 MNHNS and CDR2 SASEGT. The CDR3 covers 12 residues.